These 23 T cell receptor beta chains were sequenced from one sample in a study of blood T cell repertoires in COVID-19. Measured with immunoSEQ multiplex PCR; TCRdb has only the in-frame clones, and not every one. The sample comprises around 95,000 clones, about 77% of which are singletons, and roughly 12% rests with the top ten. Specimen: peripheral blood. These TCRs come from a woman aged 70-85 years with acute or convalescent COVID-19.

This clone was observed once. CDR3 DNA: TGTGCTAGTGGTTTGGAACCCAGGGGTGGAAACACCATATATTTT. Protein product: CASGLEPRGGNTIYF. The chain has TRBV12-5 and TRBJ1-3; D might be TRBD1 (6 bases). The V gene's germline CDR1 is LGHNT and CDR2 FRNRAP. Trimming removed 1 base at V and 3 bases at J, with 10 bases between. The CDR3 is 15 residues long.

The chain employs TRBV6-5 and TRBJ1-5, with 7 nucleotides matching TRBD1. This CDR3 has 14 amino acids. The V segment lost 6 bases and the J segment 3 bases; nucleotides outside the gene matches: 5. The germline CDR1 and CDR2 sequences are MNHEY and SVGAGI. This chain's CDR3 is CASSVTGDNQPQHF. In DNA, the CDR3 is TGTGCCAGCAGCGTCACAGGGGACAATCAGCCCCAGCATTTT.

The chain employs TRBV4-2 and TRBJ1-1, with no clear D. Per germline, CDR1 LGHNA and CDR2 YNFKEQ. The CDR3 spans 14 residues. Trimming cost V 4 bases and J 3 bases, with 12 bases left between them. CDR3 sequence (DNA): TGTGCCAGCAGCCCGCCCAGCCGGGACACTGAAGCTTTCTTT. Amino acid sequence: CASSPPSRDTEAFF.

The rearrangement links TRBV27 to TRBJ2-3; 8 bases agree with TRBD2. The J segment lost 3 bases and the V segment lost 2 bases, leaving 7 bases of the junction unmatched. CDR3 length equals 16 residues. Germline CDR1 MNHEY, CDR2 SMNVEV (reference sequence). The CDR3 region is CASSLNPAGETDTQYF. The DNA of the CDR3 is TGTGCCAGCAGTTTAAACCCAGCGGGGGAGACAGATACGCAGTATTTT.

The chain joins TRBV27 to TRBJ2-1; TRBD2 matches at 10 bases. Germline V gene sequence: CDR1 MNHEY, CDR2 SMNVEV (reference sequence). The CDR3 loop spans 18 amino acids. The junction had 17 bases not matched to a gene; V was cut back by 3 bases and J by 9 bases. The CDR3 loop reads CASSFRPPAGGLQVEQFF. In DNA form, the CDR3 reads TGTGCCAGCAGTTTCCGCCCCCCAGCGGGGGGGCTTCAGGTTGAGCAGTTCTTC.

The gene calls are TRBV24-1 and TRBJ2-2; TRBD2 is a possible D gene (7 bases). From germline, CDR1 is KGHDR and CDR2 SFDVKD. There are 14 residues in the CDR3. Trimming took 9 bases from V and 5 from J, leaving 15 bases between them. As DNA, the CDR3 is TGTGCCACCGGCGGGGGCCCCGGAACCGGGGAGCTGTTTTTT. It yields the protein CATGGGPGTGELFF.

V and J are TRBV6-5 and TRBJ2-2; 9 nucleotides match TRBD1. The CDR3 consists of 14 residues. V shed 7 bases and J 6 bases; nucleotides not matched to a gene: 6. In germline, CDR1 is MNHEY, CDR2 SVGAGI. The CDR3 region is CASTSGDRAGELFF. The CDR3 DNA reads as TGTGCCAGCACCTCAGGGGACAGGGCCGGGGAGCTGTTTTTT.

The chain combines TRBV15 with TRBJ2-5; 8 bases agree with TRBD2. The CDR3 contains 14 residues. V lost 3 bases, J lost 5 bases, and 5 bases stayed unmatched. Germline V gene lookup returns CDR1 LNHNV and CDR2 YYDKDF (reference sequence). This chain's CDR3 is CATSSSGGDETQYF. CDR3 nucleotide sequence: TGTGCCACCAGCAGCTCGGGGGGGGATGAGACCCAGTACTTC.

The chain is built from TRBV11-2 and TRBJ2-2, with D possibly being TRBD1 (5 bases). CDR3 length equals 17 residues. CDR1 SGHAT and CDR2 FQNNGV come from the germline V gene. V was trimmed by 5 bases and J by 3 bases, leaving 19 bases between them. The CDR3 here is CASSARWGGSYTGELFF. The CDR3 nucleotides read TGTGCCAGCAGCGCGCGGTGGGGCGGCTCATACACCGGGGAGCTGTTTTTT.

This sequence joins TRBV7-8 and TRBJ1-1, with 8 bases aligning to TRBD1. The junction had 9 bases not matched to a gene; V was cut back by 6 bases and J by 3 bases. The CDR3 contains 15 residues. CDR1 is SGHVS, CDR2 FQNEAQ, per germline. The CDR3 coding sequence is TGTGCCAGCAGGAATAACGACAGGGGTTACACTGAAGCTTTCTTT. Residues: CASRNNDRGYTEAFF. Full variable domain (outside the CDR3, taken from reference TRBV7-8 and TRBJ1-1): GAGVSQSPRYKVAKRGQDVALRCDPISGHVSLFWYQQALGQGPEFLTYFQNEAQLDKSGLPSDRFFAERPEGSVSTLKIQRTQQEDSAVYLCASRNNDRGYTEAFFGQGTRLTVV.

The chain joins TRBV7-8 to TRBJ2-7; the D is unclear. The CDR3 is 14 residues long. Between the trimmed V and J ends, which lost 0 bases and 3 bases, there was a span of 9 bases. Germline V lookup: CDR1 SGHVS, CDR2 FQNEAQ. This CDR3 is CASSLALASYEQYF. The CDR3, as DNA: TGTGCCAGCAGCTTAGCGCTCGCTAGCTACGAGCAGTACTTC.

The chain's CDR3 is CAWSVGQGAMGEEQFF. Here the CDR3 DNA reads TGTGCCTGGAGTGTGGGACAGGGGGCGATGGGGGAGGAGCAGTTCTTC. This chain connects TRBV30 to TRBJ2-1; 12 nucleotides agree with TRBD1. Per the germline V gene, CDR1 is GTSNPN and CDR2 is SVGIG (reference sequence). J lost 10 bases, V lost 0 bases, and 10 bases had no gene match. The CDR3 consists of 16 residues.

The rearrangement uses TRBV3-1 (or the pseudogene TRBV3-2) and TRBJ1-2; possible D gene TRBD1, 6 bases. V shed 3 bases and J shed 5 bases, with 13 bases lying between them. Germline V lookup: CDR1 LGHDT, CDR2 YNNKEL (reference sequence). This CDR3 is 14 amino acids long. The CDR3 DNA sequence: TGTGCCAGCAGCCAGAGGACAGCGAATTATGGCTACACCTTC. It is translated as CASSQRTANYGYTF.

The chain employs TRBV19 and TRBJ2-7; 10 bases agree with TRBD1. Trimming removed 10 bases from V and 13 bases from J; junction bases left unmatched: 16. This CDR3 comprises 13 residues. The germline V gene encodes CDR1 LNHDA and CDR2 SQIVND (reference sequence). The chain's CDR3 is CATSPNRDRGLYF. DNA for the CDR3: TGTGCCACTAGCCCAAACCGGGACAGGGGTCTCTACTTC. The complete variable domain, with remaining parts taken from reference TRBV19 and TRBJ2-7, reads DGGITQSPKYLFRKEGQNVTLSCEQNLNHDAMYWYRQDPGQGLRLIYYSQIVNDFQKGDIAEGYSVSREKKESFPLTVTSAQKNPTAFYLCATSPNRDRGLYFGPGTRLTVT.

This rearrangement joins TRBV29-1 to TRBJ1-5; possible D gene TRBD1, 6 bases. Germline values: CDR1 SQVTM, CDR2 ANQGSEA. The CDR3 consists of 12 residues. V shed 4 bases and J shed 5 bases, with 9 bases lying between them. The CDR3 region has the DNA TGCAGCGTTGGGACAGCAGATCAGCCCCAGCATTTT. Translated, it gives CSVGTADQPQHF.

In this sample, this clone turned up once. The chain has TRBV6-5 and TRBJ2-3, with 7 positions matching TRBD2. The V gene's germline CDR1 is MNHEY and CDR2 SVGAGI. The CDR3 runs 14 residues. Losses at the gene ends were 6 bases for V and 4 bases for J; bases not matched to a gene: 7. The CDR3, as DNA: TGTGCCAGCAGATCTGGGGGGGTCGCAGATACGCAGTATTTT. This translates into CASRSGGVADTQYF.

The CDR3 DNA follows: TGTGCCAGCAGCCTCAACTCAGGTTCTAACTATGGCTACACCTTC. It codes for CASSLNSGSNYGYTF. V and J are TRBV11-2 and TRBJ1-2; D is ambiguous. V lost 5 bases and J lost 0, with 13 bases in between. The germline V gene has CDR1 SGHAT and CDR2 FQNNGV. CDR3 length: 15 amino acids.

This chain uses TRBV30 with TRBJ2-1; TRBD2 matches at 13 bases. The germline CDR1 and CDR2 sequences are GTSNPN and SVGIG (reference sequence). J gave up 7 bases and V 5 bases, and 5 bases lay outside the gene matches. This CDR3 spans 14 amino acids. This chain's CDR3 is CAWVTSGGTNEQFF. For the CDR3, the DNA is TGTGCCTGGGTGACTAGCGGGGGGACGAATGAGCAGTTCTTC.

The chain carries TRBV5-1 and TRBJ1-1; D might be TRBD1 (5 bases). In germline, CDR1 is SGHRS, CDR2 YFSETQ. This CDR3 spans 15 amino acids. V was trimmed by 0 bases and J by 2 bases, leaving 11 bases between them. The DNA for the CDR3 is TGCGCCAGCAGCTTGGCCCCAGGGCGTAACACTGAAGCTTTCTTT. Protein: CASSLAPGRNTEAFF.

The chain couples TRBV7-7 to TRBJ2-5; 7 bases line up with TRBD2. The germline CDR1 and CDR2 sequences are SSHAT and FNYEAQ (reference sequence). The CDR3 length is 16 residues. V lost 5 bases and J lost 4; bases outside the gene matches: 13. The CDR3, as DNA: TGTGCCAGCAGCCAGAGGGACTGGGAGGGAAGAGAGACCCAGTACTTC. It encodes CASSQRDWEGRETQYF.

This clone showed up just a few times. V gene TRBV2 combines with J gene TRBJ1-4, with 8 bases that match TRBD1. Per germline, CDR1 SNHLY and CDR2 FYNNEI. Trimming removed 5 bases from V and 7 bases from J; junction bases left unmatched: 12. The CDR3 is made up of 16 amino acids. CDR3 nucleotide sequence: TGTGCCAGCAGTACCCGCGACAGGGGACTGAGTGAAAAACTGTTTTTT. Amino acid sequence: CASSTRDRGLSEKLFF.

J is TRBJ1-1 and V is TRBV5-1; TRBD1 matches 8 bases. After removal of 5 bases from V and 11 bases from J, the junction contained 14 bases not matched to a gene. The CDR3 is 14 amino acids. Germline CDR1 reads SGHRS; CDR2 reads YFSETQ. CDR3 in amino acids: CASSLDRAPDTAFF. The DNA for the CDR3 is TGCGCCAGCAGTCTGGACAGGGCACCCGACACGGCTTTCTTT.

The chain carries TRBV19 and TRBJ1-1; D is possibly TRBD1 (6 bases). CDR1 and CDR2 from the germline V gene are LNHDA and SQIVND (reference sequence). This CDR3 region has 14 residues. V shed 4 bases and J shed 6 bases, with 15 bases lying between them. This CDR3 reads CASSKRGRGPEAFF. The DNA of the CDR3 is TGTGCCAGTAGTAAGAGGGGGAGGGGCCCTGAAGCTTTCTTT.